The clone carrying this TCR beta chain occurred many times. What it binds is not known. This specimen comes from a study of identical twins' blood T cells. Study-level findings and limits: Twin similarity might stem from environmental factors, not only genetics.

A single record per CDR3 protein comes from TCRdb applying MiXCR to the 5' RACE reads. The profile covers 300,000 to 400,000 distinct CDR3 sequences, with roughly 28% appearing a single time and 5.5% to 7% taken by the ten largest. J was trimmed by 4 bases and V by 0 bases; bases with no gene match: 5. The CDR3 sequence is 16 residues long. The germline V gene encodes CDR1 DFQATT and CDR2 SNEGSKA (reference sequence). The clonotype comes from a woman aged 18 to 50 in good health. Sequenced material: PBMCs. This chain joins TRBV20-1 and TRBJ2-1, with 11 positions matching TRBD2. This chain's CDR3 is CSARDQVAGGYNEQFF. In nucleotides, the CDR3 is TGCAGTGCTAGAGATCAAGTAGCGGGAGGGTACAATGAGCAGTTCTTC.